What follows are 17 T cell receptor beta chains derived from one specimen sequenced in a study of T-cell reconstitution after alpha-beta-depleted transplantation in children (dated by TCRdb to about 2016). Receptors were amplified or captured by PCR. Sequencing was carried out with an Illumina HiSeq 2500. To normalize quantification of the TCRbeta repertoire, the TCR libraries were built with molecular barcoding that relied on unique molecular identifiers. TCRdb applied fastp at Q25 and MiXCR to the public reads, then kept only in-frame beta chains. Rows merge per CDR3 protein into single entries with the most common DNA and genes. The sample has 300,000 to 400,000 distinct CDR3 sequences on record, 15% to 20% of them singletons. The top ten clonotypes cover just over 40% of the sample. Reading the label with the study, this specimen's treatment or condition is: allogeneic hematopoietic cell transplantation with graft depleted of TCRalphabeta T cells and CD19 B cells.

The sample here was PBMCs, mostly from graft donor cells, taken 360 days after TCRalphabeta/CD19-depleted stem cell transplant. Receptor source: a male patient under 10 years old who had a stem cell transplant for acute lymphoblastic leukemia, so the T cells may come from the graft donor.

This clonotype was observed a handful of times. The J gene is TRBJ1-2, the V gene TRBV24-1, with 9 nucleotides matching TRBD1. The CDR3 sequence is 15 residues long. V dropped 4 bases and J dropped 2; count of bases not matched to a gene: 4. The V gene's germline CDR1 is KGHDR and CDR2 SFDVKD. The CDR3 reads CATSDPGQGNYGYTF. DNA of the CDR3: TGTGCCACCAGTGACCCCGGACAGGGGAACTATGGCTACACCTTC.

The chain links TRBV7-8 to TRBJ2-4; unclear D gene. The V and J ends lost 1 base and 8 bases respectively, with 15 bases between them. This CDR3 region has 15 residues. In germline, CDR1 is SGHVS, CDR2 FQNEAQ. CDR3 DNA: TGTGCCAGCAGCTTAGGGCCAGGCCGTGAGGACATTCAGTACTTC. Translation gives CASSLGPGREDIQYF.

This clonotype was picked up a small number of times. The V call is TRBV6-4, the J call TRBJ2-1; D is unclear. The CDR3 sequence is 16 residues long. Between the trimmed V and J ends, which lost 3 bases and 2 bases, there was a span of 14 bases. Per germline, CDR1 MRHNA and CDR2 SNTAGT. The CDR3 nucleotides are TGTGCCAGCAGTGAGACACCCGTCCCGCCCTACAATGAGCAGTTCTTC. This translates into CASSETPVPPYNEQFF.

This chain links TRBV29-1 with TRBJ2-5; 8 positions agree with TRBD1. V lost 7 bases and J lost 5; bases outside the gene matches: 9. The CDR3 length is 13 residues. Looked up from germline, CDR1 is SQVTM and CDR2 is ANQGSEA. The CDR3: CSGLNRGYETQYF. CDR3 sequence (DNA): TGCAGCGGACTAAACAGGGGGTACGAGACCCAGTACTTC. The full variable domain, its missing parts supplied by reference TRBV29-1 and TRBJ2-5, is SAVISQKPSRDICQRGTSLTIQCQVDSQVTMMFWYRQQPGQSLTLIATANQGSEATYESGFVIDKFPISRPNLTFSTLTVSNMSPEDSSIYLCSGLNRGYETQYFGPGTRLLVL.

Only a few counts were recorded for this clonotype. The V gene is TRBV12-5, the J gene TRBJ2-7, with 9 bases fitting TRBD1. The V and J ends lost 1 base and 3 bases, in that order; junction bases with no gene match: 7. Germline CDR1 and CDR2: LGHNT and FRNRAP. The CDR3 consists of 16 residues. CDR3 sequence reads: CASGLGSGQGFYEQYF. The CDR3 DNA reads TGTGCTAGTGGTTTGGGATCGGGACAGGGCTTCTACGAGCAGTACTTC.

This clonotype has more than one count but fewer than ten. The CDR3 is CASSSITGLSEQFF. As DNA, the CDR3 is TGTGCCAGCAGCTCTATAACTGGGCTCAGTGAGCAGTTCTTC. The V gene is TRBV4-2, the J gene TRBJ2-1; D remains unclear. V was cut by 5 bases and J by 9 bases, with 17 bases left in between. This CDR3 is built from 14 residues. Germline V gene sequence: CDR1 LGHNA, CDR2 YNFKEQ.

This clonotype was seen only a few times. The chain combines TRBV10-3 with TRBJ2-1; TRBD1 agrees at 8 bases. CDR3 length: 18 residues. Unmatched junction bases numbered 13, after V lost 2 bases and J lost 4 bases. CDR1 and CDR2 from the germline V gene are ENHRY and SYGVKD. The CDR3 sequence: CAISEASSGQGTYNEQFF. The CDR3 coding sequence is TGTGCCATCAGTGAGGCGTCTTCCGGACAGGGCACGTACAATGAGCAGTTCTTC.

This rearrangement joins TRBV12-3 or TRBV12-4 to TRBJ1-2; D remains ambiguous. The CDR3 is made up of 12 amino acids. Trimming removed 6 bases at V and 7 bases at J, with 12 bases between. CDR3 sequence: CASSHLGAGYTF. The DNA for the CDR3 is TGTGCCAGCAGCCATTTGGGTGCTGGCTACACCTTC.

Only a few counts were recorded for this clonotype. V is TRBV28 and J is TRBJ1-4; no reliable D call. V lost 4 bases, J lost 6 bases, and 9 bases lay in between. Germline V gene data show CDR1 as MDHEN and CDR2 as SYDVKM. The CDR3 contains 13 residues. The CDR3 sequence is CASSWRVDEKLFF. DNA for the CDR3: TGTGCCAGCAGTTGGAGGGTTGATGAAAAACTGTTTTTT.

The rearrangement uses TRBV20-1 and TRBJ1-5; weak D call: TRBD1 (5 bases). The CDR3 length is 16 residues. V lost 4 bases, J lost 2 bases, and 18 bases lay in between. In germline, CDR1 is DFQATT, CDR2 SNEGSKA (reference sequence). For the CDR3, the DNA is TGCAGTGCTACTTCTCGCCAGGGAGTCGGCAATCAGCCCCAGCATTTT. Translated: CSATSRQGVGNQPQHF.

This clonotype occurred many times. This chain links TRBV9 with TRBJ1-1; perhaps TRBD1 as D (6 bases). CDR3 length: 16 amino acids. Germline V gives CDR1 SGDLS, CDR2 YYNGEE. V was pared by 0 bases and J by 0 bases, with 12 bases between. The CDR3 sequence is CASSVGGGLMNTEAFF. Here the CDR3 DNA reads TGTGCCAGCAGCGTAGGGGGGGGGCTCATGAACACTGAAGCTTTCTTT.

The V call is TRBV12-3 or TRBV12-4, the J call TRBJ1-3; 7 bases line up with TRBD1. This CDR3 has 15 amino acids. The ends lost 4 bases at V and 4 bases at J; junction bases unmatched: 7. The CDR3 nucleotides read TGTGCCAGCAGTTCTCAGGGGGTACTGGGAAACACCATATATTTT. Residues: CASSSQGVLGNTIYF.

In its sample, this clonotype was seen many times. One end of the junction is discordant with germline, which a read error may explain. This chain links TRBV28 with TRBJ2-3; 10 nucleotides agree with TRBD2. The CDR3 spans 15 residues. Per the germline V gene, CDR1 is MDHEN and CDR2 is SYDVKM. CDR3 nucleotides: TGTGCCAGCAGTTTACCTAGCGGGAGCAGAGATACGCAGTATTTT. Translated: CASSLPSGSRDTQYF.

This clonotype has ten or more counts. CDR3 nucleotide sequence: TGCAGCGTTGAAGGTGGAGTACTAGGAGAGCAGTTCTTC. As protein: CSVEGGVLGEQFF. V usage is TRBV29-1 and J usage is TRBJ2-1, with a tentative D call TRBD2 (5 bases). Germline V gene sequence: CDR1 SQVTM, CDR2 ANQGSEA. The CDR3 runs 13 residues. V was pared by 1 base and J by 10 bases, with 14 bases between.

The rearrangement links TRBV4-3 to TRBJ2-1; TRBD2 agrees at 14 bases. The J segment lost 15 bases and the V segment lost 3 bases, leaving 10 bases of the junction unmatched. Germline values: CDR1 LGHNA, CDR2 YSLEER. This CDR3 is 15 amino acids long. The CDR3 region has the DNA TGCGCCAGCAGCCACCTACCGGGACTAGCGGGAGAACGGTTCTTC. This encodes CASSHLPGLAGERFF.

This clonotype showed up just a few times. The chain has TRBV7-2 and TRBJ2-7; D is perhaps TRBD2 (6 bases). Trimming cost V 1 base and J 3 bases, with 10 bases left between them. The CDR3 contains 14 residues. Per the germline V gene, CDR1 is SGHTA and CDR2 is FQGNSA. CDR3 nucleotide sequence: TGTGCCAGCAGCTTAGTGGCTAGCGACTACGAGCAGTACTTC. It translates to CASSLVASDYEQYF.

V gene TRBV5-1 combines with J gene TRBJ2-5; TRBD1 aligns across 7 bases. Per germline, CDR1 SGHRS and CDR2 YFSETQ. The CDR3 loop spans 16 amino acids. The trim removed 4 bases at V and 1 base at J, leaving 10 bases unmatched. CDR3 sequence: CASSAPTGIPQETQYF. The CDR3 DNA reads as TGCGCCAGCAGCGCACCGACAGGGATCCCCCAAGAGACCCAGTACTTC.